This T cell receptor beta chain derives from a study of T cell changes during pregnancy in multiple sclerosis. The method was immunoSEQ multiplex PCR; TCRdb's version includes in-frame clones alone and lacks a portion of them. The table has roughly 86,000 clones, almost 95% seen once; the top ten hold about 2.4%. This CDR3 spans 12 amino acids. Between the trimmed V and J ends, which lost 3 bases and 5 bases, there was a span of 7 bases. CDR1 is MDHEN, CDR2 SYDVKM, per germline. The source of this sequence is a female donor with multiple sclerosis, enrolled in a pregnancy study. This specimen consisted of peripheral blood, obtained in the first trimester of pregnancy. The chain employs TRBV28 and TRBJ1-2; D is possibly TRBD1 (5 bases). The CDR3 DNA is TGTGCCAGCAGTTTCCGACAGTATGGCTACACCTTC. Translation: CASSFRQYGYTF.